This is a list of T cell receptor beta chains from one sample in a study of blood T cell repertoires in COVID-19. Assay used: immunoSEQ multiplex PCR; TCRdb lists only in-frame clones, some missing. The sample yields hundreds of thousands of clones, around 89% seen once. Specimen: peripheral blood. All receptors come from a middle-aged woman who had recovered from COVID-19. The CDR3 runs from the conserved cysteine through the conserved F or W. A D gene is named only where the DNA matches it firmly. For some rows the clone size is stated as once, few or many, or as a class when expanded; others skip it.

j_gene	v_gene	d_gene	len	abundance	CDR3nt	CDR3aa
TRBJ2-7	TRBV5-1	NA	12	NA	TGCGCCAGCAGCGACCAGGGCTACGAGCAGTACTTC	CASSDQGYEQYF
TRBJ2-1	TRBV11-3	TRBD2	17	many	TGTGCCAGCAGCCCAGTCGGGACTAGCGGAACCTGGGGGGAGCAGTTCTTC	CASSPVGTSGTWGEQFF
TRBJ1-2	TRBV28	NA	14	NA	TGTGCCAGCAGTTCCCAGGAGGGGTACTATGGCTACACCTTC	CASSSQEGYYGYTF
TRBJ1-6	TRBV30	NA	14	NA	TGTGCCTGGAGGGGGTCAGGGATAAATTCACCCCTCCACTTT	CAWRGSGINSPLHF
TRBJ1-3	TRBV29-1	NA	13	NA	TGCAGCGTGGAGGGAGACTCTGGAAACACCATATATTTT	CSVEGDSGNTIYF
TRBJ1-3	TRBV3-1/TRBV3-2	NA	14	NA	TGTGCCAGCAGCCAAGCCCTTCCCGGAAACACCATATATTTT	CASSQALPGNTIYF
TRBJ2-1	TRBV18	NA	16	once	TGTGCCAGCTCACGAGCCCCAGCGGAGCCCTACAATGAGCAGTTCTTC	CASSRAPAEPYNEQFF
TRBJ2-2	TRBV11-3	TRBD1	17	once	TGTGCCAGCAGCTTAGGGGGGACAGGGACGAACACCGGGGAGCTGTTTTTT	CASSLGGTGTNTGELFF
TRBJ2-7	TRBV9	TRBD2	14	NA	TGTGCCAGCAGCAAGGGACTAGCCTCGGGCGAGCAGTACTTC	CASSKGLASGEQYF
TRBJ1-1	TRBV27	NA	14	NA	TGTGCCAGCAGTTCTGGACAGCGGAACACTGAAGCTTTCTTT	CASSSGQRNTEAFF
TRBJ2-1	TRBV4-3	NA	13	NA	TGCGCCAGCAGCCCCGGGGGTCGCAATGAGCAGTTCTTC	CASSPGGRNEQFF
TRBJ2-1	TRBV2	NA	15	NA	TGTGCCAGCACCCGAAGGGCAGGGCAGGGGGGTGAGCAGTTCTTC	CASTRRAGQGGEQFF
TRBJ2-3	TRBV30	NA	14	NA	TGTGCCTGGAGTGTACTTGCGGGCGTAGGCACGCAGTATTTT	CAWSVLAGVGTQYF
TRBJ1-1	TRBV6-6	TRBD1	15	NA	TGTGCCAGCAGTTACTCGCCCACGACAGGGACTGAAGCTTTCTTT	CASSYSPTTGTEAFF
TRBJ2-3	TRBV4-2	TRBD2	17	NA	TGTGCCAGCAGCCAGGGGACTAGCGGGAGAAGCACGGATACGCAGTATTTT	CASSQGTSGRSTDTQYF
TRBJ2-1	TRBV6-2/TRBV6-3	TRBD2	18	once	TGTGCCAGCAGTTACTCCCGGGAACAGGGACTAGCGGGAGGAGAGCAGTTCTTC	CASSYSREQGLAGGEQFF
TRBJ1-1	TRBV2	NA	12	few	TGTGCCAGCAGGAGGGGGGGACCTGAAGCTTTCTTT	CASRRGGPEAFF
TRBJ1-1	TRBV10-3	NA	14	NA	TGTGCCATCAGCCGACAGAAAATGAACACTGAAGCTTTCTTT	CAISRQKMNTEAFF